The 32 T cell receptor beta chains below were found in one sample sequenced in a study of blood T cell repertoires in COVID-19. TCRdb's table, derived via immunoSEQ multiplex PCR, lists solely in-frame clones and lacks some. The data show a few hundred thousand clones, about 90% seen once. Sequencing was done on a sample of peripheral blood. The origin of the receptors is a woman between 25 and 40 years old with COVID-19, enrolled during active disease.

The V and J genes are TRBV5-1 and TRBJ1-1; 7 bases match TRBD1. V shed 0 bases and J 6 bases; nucleotides not matched to a gene: 5. Germline CDR1 reads SGHRS; CDR2 reads YFSETQ. The length of the CDR3 is 14 residues. CDR3 residues: CASSLGQGDAEAFF. DNA for the CDR3: TGCGCCAGCAGCTTGGGGCAGGGGGATGCTGAAGCTTTCTTT.

The J gene is TRBJ2-3, the V gene TRBV5-1, with 7 bases identical to TRBD2. Germline loops: CDR1 SGHRS, CDR2 YFSETQ. The ends lost 0 bases at V and 1 base at J; junction bases unmatched: 5. The CDR3 contains 16 residues. The DNA for the CDR3 is TGCGCCAGCAGCTTGGAGGCTAGCGGCGGCACAGATACGCAGTATTTT. It specifies CASSLEASGGTDTQYF.

V gene TRBV6-5 combines with J gene TRBJ1-1; 7 positions match TRBD1. Germline lookup yields CDR1 MNHEY and CDR2 SVGAGI. This CDR3 has 16 amino acids. The trim removed 4 bases at V and 4 bases at J, leaving 12 bases unmatched. The CDR3 loop reads CASSWDSRVVITEAFF. The CDR3 nucleotides read TGTGCCAGCAGTTGGGACAGTCGGGTGGTTATCACTGAAGCTTTCTTT.

This sequence joins TRBV29-1 and TRBJ2-3; 8 nucleotides line up with TRBD2. The junction had 10 bases not matched to a gene; V was cut back by 8 bases and J by 3 bases. The CDR3 has 14 amino acids. Germline values: CDR1 SQVTM, CDR2 ANQGSEA. CDR3 in DNA: TGCAGCATCGGGGGGGTAGCGGGGACAGATACGCAGTATTTT. This encodes CSIGGVAGTDTQYF.

The chain joins TRBV5-1 to TRBJ2-5; 14 bases agree with TRBD2. V dropped 6 bases and J dropped 1; count of bases not matched to a gene: 5. Germline V CDR1 and CDR2: SGHRS, YFSETQ. This CDR3 is 16 amino acids long. The chain's CDR3 is CASTTSGRGVQETQYF. In DNA, the CDR3 is TGCGCCAGCACGACTAGCGGGAGGGGGGTCCAAGAGACCCAGTACTTC.

The V gene is TRBV14, the J gene TRBJ1-3, with D possibly TRBD1 on 5 matching bases. V lost 5 bases and J lost 9, with 11 bases in between. This CDR3 is built from 12 residues. Germline-derived CDR1 and CDR2 are SGHDN and FVKESK. The CDR3 protein is CASSGRVGTIYF. The CDR3 region has the DNA TGTGCCAGCAGCGGCAGGGTCGGCACCATATATTTT.

The CDR3 coding sequence is TGTGCCGCAGGCAAGATCTCTGGAAACACCATATATTTT. This encodes CAAGKISGNTIYF. V and J are TRBV28 and TRBJ1-3; the D is unclear. Trimming pared 11 bases from V and 0 bases from J, leaving 11 bases between. The germline V gene has CDR1 MDHEN and CDR2 SYDVKM. The CDR3 consists of 13 residues.

The V gene is TRBV6-2 or TRBV6-3, the J gene TRBJ2-1; 8 nucleotides match TRBD1. V lost 5 bases, J lost 3 bases, and 6 bases stayed unmatched. The CDR3 spans 15 residues. Germline loops: CDR1 MNHEY, CDR2 SVGEGT. The CDR3 DNA follows: TGTGCCAGCAGTCAGGGACAGGAGGGCTACAATGAGCAGTTCTTC. Its protein product is CASSQGQEGYNEQFF.

The J gene is TRBJ2-3, the V gene TRBV12-3 or TRBV12-4, with D tentatively TRBD2 (5 bases). The length of the CDR3 is 10 residues. Trimming pared 8 bases from V and 6 bases from J, leaving 6 bases between. This CDR3 reads CASRDDTQYF. The CDR3 region has the DNA TGTGCCAGCCGGGATGATACGCAGTATTTT.

CDR3 in DNA: TGTGCCAGCACCCGCGGGGGGACCTACGAGCAGTACTTC. Translating it yields CASTRGGTYEQYF. This chain uses TRBV6-5 with TRBJ2-7; 8 bases line up with TRBD2. The junction had 4 bases not matched to a gene; V was cut back by 7 bases and J by 2 bases. Germline CDR1 and CDR2: MNHEY and SVGAGI. The CDR3 is 13 residues long.

This rearrangement joins TRBV2 to TRBJ2-7; possible D gene TRBD2, 6 bases. The V end was cut by 2 bases, the J end by 5 bases, with 10 bases between. Germline CDR1 SNHLY, CDR2 FYNNEI. CDR3 size: 13 residues. The CDR3 region has the DNA TGTGCCAGCAGTGAACTTCGGGGGAACGAGCAGTACTTC. Protein: CASSELRGNEQYF.

The CDR3 DNA sequence: TGTGCCATCAGTGAGATGGTAGAAAACACTGAAGCTTTCTTT. This encodes CAISEMVENTEAFF. The chain is built from TRBV10-3 and TRBJ1-1; D unclear. CDR1 is ENHRY and CDR2 is SYGVKD in the germline V gene. The CDR3 has 14 residues. V lost 2 bases to trimming and J lost 2 bases, with 9 bases between them.

The chain carries TRBV19 and TRBJ2-7, with D possibly matching TRBD1 (6 bases). CDR1 is LNHDA, CDR2 SQIVND, per germline (reference sequence). The CDR3 contains 13 residues. Between the trimmed V and J ends, which lost 5 bases and 4 bases, there was a span of 12 bases. As DNA, the CDR3 is TGTGCCAGTAGTGTGAATACAGGGTACGAGCAGTACTTC. Amino acid sequence: CASSVNTGYEQYF.

The V and J genes are TRBV27 and TRBJ1-5, with 8 bases fitting TRBD1. CDR1 and CDR2 from the germline V gene are MNHEY and SMNVEV (reference sequence). The CDR3 totals 13 residues. Trimming took 6 bases from V and 5 from J; bases not matched to a gene: 3. CDR3 sequence reads: CASRGTGDQPQHF. The CDR3 nucleotides read TGTGCCAGCAGGGGGACAGGCGATCAGCCCCAGCATTTT.

The chain joins TRBV5-1 to TRBJ2-3, with D unclear. Looked up from germline, CDR1 is SGHRS and CDR2 is YFSETQ. The ends were cut back, 3 bases at V and 6 bases at J, with 11 bases in the middle. The CDR3 runs 13 residues. The chain's CDR3 is CASSSADLDTQYF. CDR3 sequence (DNA): TGCGCCAGCAGCTCCGCAGACTTGGATACGCAGTATTTT. Variable domain in full (rest from reference TRBV5-1 and TRBJ2-3): KAGVTQTPRYLIKTRGQQVTLSCSPISGHRSVSWYQQTPGQGLQFLFEYFSETQRNKGNFPGRFSGRQFSNSRSEMNVSTLELGDSALYLCASSSADLDTQYFGPGTRLTVL.

The count of this clone is one. The chain couples TRBV5-4 to TRBJ2-5; 9 positions match TRBD1. Germline V gene lookup returns CDR1 SGHNT and CDR2 YYREEE (reference sequence). V gave up 5 bases and J gave up 5 bases; unmatched junction bases: 4. The CDR3 totals 13 residues. Written as DNA, the CDR3 is TGTGCCAGCAGGAGGACAGGGGAGGAGACCCAGTACTTC. As protein: CASRRTGEETQYF.

The J gene is TRBJ1-5, the V gene TRBV6-2 or TRBV6-3, with a possible D match to TRBD1 (6 bases). Germline V CDR1 and CDR2: MNHEY, SVGEGT. V was trimmed by 5 bases and J by 1 base, leaving 15 bases between them. The CDR3 runs to 16 residues. The DNA for the CDR3 is TGTGCCAGCAGTCAACGTGGGGGCGGGAGCAATCAGCCCCAGCATTTT. Amino acid sequence: CASSQRGGGSNQPQHF.

The chain combines TRBV5-5 with TRBJ2-7; D is undetermined. The V end was cut by 0 bases, the J end by 12 bases, with 13 bases between. Germline V gene sequence: CDR1 SGHKS, CDR2 YYEKEE (reference sequence). This CDR3 is built from 12 residues. The CDR3 sequence: CASSLDSSFWYF. The CDR3, as DNA: TGTGCCAGCAGCTTGGACAGCAGCTTTTGGTACTTC.

The rearrangement links TRBV5-4 to TRBJ2-3; a possible D gene is TRBD1 (5 bases). CDR3 size: 15 residues. V lost 5 bases and J 1 base, leaving 14 bases between the germline ends. Germline V CDR1 and CDR2: SGHNT, YYREEE (reference sequence). CDR3 DNA sequence: TGTGCCAGCAGGGCTCATCAGGGTCGCACAGATACGCAGTATTTT. Translated: CASRAHQGRTDTQYF.

The V gene is TRBV7-9, the J gene TRBJ2-7; 7 nucleotides line up with TRBD2. Germline V gene sequence: CDR1 SEHNR, CDR2 FQNEAQ (reference sequence). Trimming removed 1 base from V and 3 bases from J; junction bases left unmatched: 6. The CDR3 spans 15 residues. The CDR3 sequence is CASSLGASGGYEQYF. DNA for the CDR3: TGTGCCAGCAGCTTAGGGGCTAGCGGAGGCTACGAGCAGTACTTC.

The rearrangement uses TRBV10-3 and TRBJ2-5, with 11 nucleotides matching TRBD2. The CDR3 is made up of 17 amino acids. The V and J ends lost 2 bases and 2 bases, in that order; junction bases with no gene match: 7. Germline loops: CDR1 ENHRY, CDR2 SYGVKD. The DNA of the CDR3 is TGTGCCATCAGTGAGAAGGCTAGCGGGGGGACTCAAGAGACCCAGTACTTC. Its translation is CAISEKASGGTQETQYF.

This clone was observed once. This chain joins TRBV4-3 and TRBJ1-2, with D unresolved. CDR3 length: 15 amino acids. Germline assignment: CDR1 LGHNA and CDR2 YSLEER. V was cut by 0 bases and J by 1 base, with 9 bases left in between. The CDR3, as DNA: TGCGCCAGCAGCCAAGATCTCACAGTTAACTATGGCTACACCTTC. It encodes CASSQDLTVNYGYTF.

This chain links TRBV11-2 with TRBJ2-7; D is possibly TRBD2 (7 bases). The CDR3 has 16 amino acids. Trimming left V 2 bases short and J 1 base short, with 15 bases between. In germline, CDR1 is SGHAT, CDR2 FQNNGV. CDR3 bases: TGTGCCAGCAGCTTAATCGGCGGGGGCGCTTCCTACGAGCAGTACTTC. This sequence encodes CASSLIGGGASYEQYF.

The chain recombines TRBV10-1 with TRBJ2-3; D is uncertain. Trimming pared 3 bases from V and 2 bases from J, leaving 12 bases between. The length of the CDR3 is 15 residues. Germline loops: CDR1 WNHNN, CDR2 SYGVQD (reference sequence). The CDR3 DNA is TGCGCCAGCAGTGACGGCGGAGCTACCACAGATACGCAGTATTTT. Protein product: CASSDGGATTDTQYF.

The V gene is TRBV30, the J gene TRBJ1-1; no clear D gene. The CDR3 totals 13 residues. Trimming shortened V by 1 base and J by 1 base, and 7 bases separated the two germline ends. Germline V CDR1 and CDR2: GTSNPN, SVGIG (reference sequence). CDR3 sequence reads: CAWSGGGNTEAFF. The CDR3 DNA reads as TGTGCCTGGAGTGGGGGAGGGAACACTGAAGCTTTCTTT.

V is TRBV20-1 and J is TRBJ1-4; D call uncertain. Trimming removed 3 bases at V and 8 bases at J, with 7 bases between. The CDR3 is 11 residues long. Looked up from germline, CDR1 is DFQATT and CDR2 is SNEGSKA (reference sequence). Written as DNA, the CDR3 is TGCAGTGCTAGTCGCGGGGAAAAACTGTTTTTT. This codes for CSASRGEKLFF.

This clone is a singleton in its sample. The chain combines TRBV7-2 with TRBJ2-3, with 12 bases identical to TRBD2. The V segment lost 1 base and the J segment 4 bases; nucleotides outside the gene matches: 3. The CDR3 runs to 16 residues. Germline V gene data show CDR1 as SGHTA and CDR2 as FQGNSA. In DNA, the CDR3 is TGTGCCAGCAGCTTAGGACTAGCGGGGGCGGCAGATACGCAGTATTTT. This sequence encodes CASSLGLAGAADTQYF.

This chain's CDR3 is CASSPRDRSSYEQYF. CDR3 nucleotides: TGTGCCAGCAGTCCTAGGGACAGGAGCTCCTACGAGCAGTACTTC. This rearrangement joins TRBV11-1 to TRBJ2-7, with 8 bases lining up with TRBD1. CDR3 length: 15 amino acids. Germline CDR1 SGHAT, CDR2 FQDESV (reference sequence). J gave up 0 bases and V 6 bases, and 7 bases lay outside the gene matches. Filled out from reference TRBV11-1 and TRBJ2-7, the complete variable domain reads EAEVAQSPRYKITEKSQAVAFWCDPISGHATLYWYRQILGQGPELLVQFQDESVVDDSQLPKDRFSAERLKGVDSTLKIQPAELGDSAMYLCASSPRDRSSYEQYFGPGTRLTVT.

This sequence joins TRBV5-1 and TRBJ2-1, with 10 bases matching TRBD2. Germline V gene data show CDR1 as SGHRS and CDR2 as YFSETQ. V was clipped by 4 bases and J by 9 bases; unmatched bases: 13. The CDR3 is 16 residues long. DNA for the CDR3: TGCGCCAGCAGCCCCGTTAGCGGGGGGCGTACAATTGAGCAGTTCTTC. Translated: CASSPVSGGRTIEQFF.

The chain combines TRBV19 with TRBJ2-2; 7 bases align to TRBD2. The CDR3 extends over 15 amino acids. CDR1 and CDR2 (germline): LNHDA, SQIVND (reference sequence). J lost 5 bases, V lost 4 bases, and 7 bases had no gene match. CDR3 bases: TGTGCCAGTAGTACAGAGGGAGGGAGGACCGGGGAGCTGTTTTTT. The encoded protein is CASSTEGGRTGELFF.

This chain joins TRBV7-2 and TRBJ2-5; 12 bases map to TRBD1. Per the germline V gene, CDR1 is SGHTA and CDR2 is FQGNSA. This CDR3 spans 15 amino acids. Unmatched junction bases numbered 1, after V lost 1 base and J lost 4 bases. The CDR3 region has the DNA TGTGCCAGCAGCTTAGTGGGACAGGGGGCAGAGACCCAGTACTTC. It translates to CASSLVGQGAETQYF.

The chain is built from TRBV5-1 and TRBJ2-5; D perhaps matches TRBD1 (6 bases). The germline gives CDR1 SGHRS, CDR2 YFSETQ. The CDR3 spans 14 residues. V gave up 5 bases and J gave up 0 bases, with 11 bases separating them. The CDR3 nucleotides read TGCGCCAGCAGTGACGGGACACACCAAGAGACCCAGTACTTC. This gives the protein CASSDGTHQETQYF.